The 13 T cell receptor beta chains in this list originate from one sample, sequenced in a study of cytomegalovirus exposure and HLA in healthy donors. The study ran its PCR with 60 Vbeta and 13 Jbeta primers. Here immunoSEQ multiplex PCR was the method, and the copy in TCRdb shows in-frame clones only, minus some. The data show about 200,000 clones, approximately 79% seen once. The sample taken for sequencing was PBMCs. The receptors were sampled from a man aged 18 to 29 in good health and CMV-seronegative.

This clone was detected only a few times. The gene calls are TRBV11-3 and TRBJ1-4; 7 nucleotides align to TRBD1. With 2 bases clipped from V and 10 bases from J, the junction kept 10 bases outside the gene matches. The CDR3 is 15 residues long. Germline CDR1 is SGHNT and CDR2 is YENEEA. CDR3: CASSLMSQGVAKLFF. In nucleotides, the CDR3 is TGTGCCAGCAGCTTAATGTCGCAGGGGGTAGCAAAACTGTTTTTT.

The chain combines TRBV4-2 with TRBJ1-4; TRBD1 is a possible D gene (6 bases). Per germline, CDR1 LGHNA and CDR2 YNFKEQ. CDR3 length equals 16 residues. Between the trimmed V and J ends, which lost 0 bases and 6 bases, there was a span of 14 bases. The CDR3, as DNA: TGTGCCAGCAGCCAAGAGGGGGCGAACCCCTATGAAAAACTGTTTTTT. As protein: CASSQEGANPYEKLFF.

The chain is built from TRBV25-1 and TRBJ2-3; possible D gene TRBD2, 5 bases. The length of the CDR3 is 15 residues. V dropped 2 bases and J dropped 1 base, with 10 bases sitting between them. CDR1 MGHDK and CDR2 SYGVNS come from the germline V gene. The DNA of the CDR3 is TGTGCCAGCAGTGAAAGGTTCGGGGGCACAGATACGCAGTATTTT. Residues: CASSERFGGTDTQYF.

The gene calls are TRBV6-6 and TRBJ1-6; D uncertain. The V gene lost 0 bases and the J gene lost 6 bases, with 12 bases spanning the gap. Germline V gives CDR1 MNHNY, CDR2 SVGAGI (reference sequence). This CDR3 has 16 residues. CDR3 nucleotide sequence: TGTGCCAGCAGTTACTCGATTCAGGAACCTAATTCACCCCTCCACTTT. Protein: CASSYSIQEPNSPLHF.

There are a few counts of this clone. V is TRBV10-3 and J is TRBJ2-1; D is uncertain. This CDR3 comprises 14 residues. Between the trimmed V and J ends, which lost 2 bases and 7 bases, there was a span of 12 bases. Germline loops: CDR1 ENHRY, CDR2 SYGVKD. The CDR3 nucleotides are TGTGCCATCAGTGAGGTGAAGCGCCTGAATGAGCAGTTCTTC. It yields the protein CAISEVKRLNEQFF.

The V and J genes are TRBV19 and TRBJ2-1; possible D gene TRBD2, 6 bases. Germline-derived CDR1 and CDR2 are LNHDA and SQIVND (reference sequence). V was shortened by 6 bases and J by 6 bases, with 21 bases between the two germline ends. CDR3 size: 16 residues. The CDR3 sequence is CASSEIRERRGNEQFF. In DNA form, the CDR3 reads TGTGCCAGTAGCGAAATCCGGGAGAGAAGGGGCAATGAGCAGTTCTTC.

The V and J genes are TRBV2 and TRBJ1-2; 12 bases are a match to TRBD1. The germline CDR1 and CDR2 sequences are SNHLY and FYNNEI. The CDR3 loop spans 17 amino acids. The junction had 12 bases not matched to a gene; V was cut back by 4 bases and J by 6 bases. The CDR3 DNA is TGTGCCAGCAGTGGACCCGCCGGGACAGGGGGCGAGGATGGCTACACCTTC. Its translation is CASSGPAGTGGEDGYTF.

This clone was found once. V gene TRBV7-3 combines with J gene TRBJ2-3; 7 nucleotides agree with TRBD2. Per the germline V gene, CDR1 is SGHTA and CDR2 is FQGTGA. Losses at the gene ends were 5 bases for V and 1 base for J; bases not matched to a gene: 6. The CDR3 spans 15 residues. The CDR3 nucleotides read TGTGCCAGCAGCCCGCCTAGCGGATGCACAGATACGCAGTATTTT. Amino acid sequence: CASSPPSGCTDTQYF.

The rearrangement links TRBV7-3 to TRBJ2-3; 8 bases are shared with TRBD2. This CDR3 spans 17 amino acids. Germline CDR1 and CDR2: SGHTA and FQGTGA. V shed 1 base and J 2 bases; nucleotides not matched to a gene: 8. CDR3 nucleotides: TGTGCCAGCAGCTTAAGCTCGCGCGGGGGGTTCACAGATACGCAGTATTTT. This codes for CASSLSSRGGFTDTQYF.

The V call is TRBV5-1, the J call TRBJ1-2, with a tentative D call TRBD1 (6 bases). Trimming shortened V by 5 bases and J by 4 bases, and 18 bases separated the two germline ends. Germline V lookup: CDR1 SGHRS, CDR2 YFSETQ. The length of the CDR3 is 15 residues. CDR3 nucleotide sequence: TGCGCCAGCAGAAATCCGGGACAATCTTCCTATGGCTACACCTTC. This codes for CASRNPGQSSYGYTF.

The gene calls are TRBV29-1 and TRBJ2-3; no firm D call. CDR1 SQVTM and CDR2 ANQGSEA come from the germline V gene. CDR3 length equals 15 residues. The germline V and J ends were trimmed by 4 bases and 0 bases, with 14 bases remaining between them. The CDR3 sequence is CSVALHGGSTDTQYF. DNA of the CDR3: TGCAGCGTTGCACTGCACGGCGGTAGCACAGATACGCAGTATTTT.

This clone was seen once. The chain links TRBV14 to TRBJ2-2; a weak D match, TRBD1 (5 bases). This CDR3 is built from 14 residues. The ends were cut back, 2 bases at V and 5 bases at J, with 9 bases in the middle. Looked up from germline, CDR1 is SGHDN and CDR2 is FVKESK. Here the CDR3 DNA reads TGTGCCAGCAGCCAAAGCAGGGTAACCGGGGAGCTGTTTTTT. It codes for CASSQSRVTGELFF.

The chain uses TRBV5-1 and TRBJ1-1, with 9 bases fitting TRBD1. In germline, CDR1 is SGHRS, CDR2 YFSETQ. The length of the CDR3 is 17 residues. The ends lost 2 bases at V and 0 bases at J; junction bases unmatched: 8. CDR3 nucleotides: TGCGCCAGCAGCTTTCCGGGACAGGGTCCAATGAACACTGAAGCTTTCTTT. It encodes CASSFPGQGPMNTEAFF.